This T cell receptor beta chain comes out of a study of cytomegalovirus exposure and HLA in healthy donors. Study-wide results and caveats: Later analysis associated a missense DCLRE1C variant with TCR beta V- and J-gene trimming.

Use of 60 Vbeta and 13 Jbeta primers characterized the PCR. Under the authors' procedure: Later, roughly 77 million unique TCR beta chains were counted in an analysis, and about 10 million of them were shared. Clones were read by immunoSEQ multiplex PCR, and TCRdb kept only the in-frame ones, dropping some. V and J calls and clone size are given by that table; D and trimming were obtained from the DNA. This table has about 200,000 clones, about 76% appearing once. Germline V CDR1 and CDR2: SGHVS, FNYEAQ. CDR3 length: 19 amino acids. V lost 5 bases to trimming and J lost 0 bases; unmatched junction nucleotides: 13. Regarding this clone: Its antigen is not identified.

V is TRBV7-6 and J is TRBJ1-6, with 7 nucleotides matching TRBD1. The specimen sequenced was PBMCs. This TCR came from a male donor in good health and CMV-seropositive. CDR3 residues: CASSRTGGGDISYNSPLHF. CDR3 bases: TGTGCCAGCAGCCGGACAGGTGGAGGGGATATCTCCTATAATTCACCCCTCCACTTT. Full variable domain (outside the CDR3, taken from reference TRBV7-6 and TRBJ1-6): GAGVSQSPRYKVTKRGQDVALRCDPISGHVSLYWYRQALGQGPEFLTYFNYEAQQDKSGLPNDRFSAERPEGSISTLTIQRTEQRDSAMYRCASSRTGGGDISYNSPLHFGNGTRLTVT.